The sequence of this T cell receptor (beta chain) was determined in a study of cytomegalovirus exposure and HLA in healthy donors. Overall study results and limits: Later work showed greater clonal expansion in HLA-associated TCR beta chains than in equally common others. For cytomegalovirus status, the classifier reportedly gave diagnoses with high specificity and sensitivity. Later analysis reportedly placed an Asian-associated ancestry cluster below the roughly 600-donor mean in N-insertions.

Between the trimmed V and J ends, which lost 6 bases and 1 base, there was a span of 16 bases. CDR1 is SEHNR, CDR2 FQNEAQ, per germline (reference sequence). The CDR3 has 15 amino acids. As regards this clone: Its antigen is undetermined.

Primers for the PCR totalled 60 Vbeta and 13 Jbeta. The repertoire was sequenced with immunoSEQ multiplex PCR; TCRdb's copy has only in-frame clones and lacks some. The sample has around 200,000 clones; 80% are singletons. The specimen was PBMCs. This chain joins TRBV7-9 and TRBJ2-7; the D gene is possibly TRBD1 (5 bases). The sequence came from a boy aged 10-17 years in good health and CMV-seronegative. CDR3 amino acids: CASSRVRAGSYEQYF. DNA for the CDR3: TGTGCCAGCAGTCGCGTTAGGGCAGGGTCCTACGAGCAGTACTTC. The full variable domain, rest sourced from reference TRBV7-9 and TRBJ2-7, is DTGVSQNPRHKITKRGQNVTFRCDPISEHNRLYWYRQTLGQGPEFLTYFQNEAQLEKSRLLSDRFSAERPKGSFSTLEIQRTEQGDSAMYLCASSRVRAGSYEQYFGPGTRLTVT.